This T cell receptor beta chain is drawn from a study of blood T cell repertoires in COVID-19. Overall study: Samples of COVID-19 (acute and convalescent) were obtained from the United States, Italy and Spain. T cells, B-cell-depleted T cells, or PBMCs provided the cDNA or gDNA that served as material.

Per the original methods: Amplification with reference gene primers provided the estimates of nucleated cell counts. Data came from immunoSEQ multiplex PCR; TCRdb stores just in-frame clones and leaves some out. The V and J calls and clone size were taken over from that table, and D and trimming were inferred from the DNA. The table lists approximately 220,000 clones, around nine tenths of them singletons. There are 14 residues in the CDR3. The germline CDR1 and CDR2 sequences are MNHEY and SMNVEV (reference sequence). Trimming cost V 7 bases and J 7 bases; bases outside gene matches: 11. This receptor was taken from a man aged 60 to 75 who had recovered from COVID-19. Sequencing input: peripheral blood. This chain uses TRBV27 with TRBJ2-7, with 9 bases fitting TRBD1. The CDR3 DNA reads as TGTGCCAGCACCTCGACAGGGGGGTTAGTGGAGCAGTACTTC. Amino acids: CASTSTGGLVEQYF.